This T cell receptor beta chain was sequenced during a study of T cell repertoires in cytomegalovirus infection. TCRdb itself ran the reads through MiXCR, one entry per CDR3 protein. The data hold about 51,000 distinct CDR3 sequences, with around 20% observed a single time. This clonotype was counted only a few times. Its specificity is not known. The germline CDR1 and CDR2 sequences are MNHNS and SASEGT. CDR3 size: 15 residues. V was cut by 6 bases and J by 1 base, with 15 bases left in between. Study results and caveats: HLA-C-restricted CMV clonotypes gave the most frequent clonotype in two of eight donors.

The sequence came from a human donor in good health (CMV status not recorded). Some clones in this sample may be carry-over from other donors' samples. This sample comprised CD8+ T cells from cultured PBMCs, obtained from culture after CMV antigen stimulation. The chain joins TRBV6-1 to TRBJ1-2; possible D gene TRBD1, 6 bases. The CDR3 is CASSRDRPDNYGYTF. CDR3 DNA: TGTGCCAGCAGCCGTGACAGGCCGGATAACTATGGCTACACCTTC.